This record covers a single T cell receptor beta chain. Its antigen is currently unknown. The sample comes from a study of cytomegalovirus exposure and HLA in healthy donors. Study outcomes and limitations: Most TCRs appeared rarely, but some public TCRs recurred in many donors. Cytomegalovirus-associated TCR beta chains were listed, numbering roughly 150.

The CDR3 consists of 11 residues. CDR1 and CDR2 from the germline V gene are DFQATT and SNEGSKA (reference sequence). V was trimmed by 3 bases and J by 5 bases, leaving 6 bases between them. Sequencing was performed with immunoSEQ multiplex PCR; in TCRdb, only in-frame clones are kept and a portion is missing. Of about 150,000 clones in the sample, 70% to 90% are singletons; the top ten hold 20% to 25%. This chain connects TRBV20-1 to TRBJ2-3, with a possible D match to TRBD2 (6 bases). Sequenced: PBMCs. This receptor was identified in a man aged 18 to 30 in good health and CMV-seropositive. The CDR3 nucleotides read TGCAGTGCTAGGCGGGGAGATACGCAGTATTTT. Its translation is CSARRGDTQYF.